The 21 T cell receptor beta chains reported below all come from one sample, sequenced in a study of T cell responses to AZD1222 COVID-19 vaccine. Here immunoSEQ multiplex PCR was the method, and the copy in TCRdb shows in-frame clones only, minus some. Of 100,000 or so clones listed, about 83% were seen once; the top ten hold 3% to 3.5%. The material was peripheral blood, obtained on day 0 of AZD1222 vaccination. The source is an adult in good health.

J is TRBJ2-2 and V is TRBV7-3; D gene uncertain. Germline assignment: CDR1 SGHTA and CDR2 FQGTGA. This CDR3 spans 14 amino acids. The ends were cut back, 5 bases at V and 1 base at J, with 8 bases in the middle. This chain's CDR3 is CASSPRVNTGELFF. In DNA, the CDR3 is TGTGCCAGCAGCCCTAGGGTGAACACCGGGGAGCTGTTTTTT.

V is TRBV9 and J is TRBJ2-2; weak D call: TRBD2 (7 bases). Germline V gene lookup returns CDR1 SGDLS and CDR2 YYNGEE. There are 16 residues in the CDR3. Trimming removed 4 bases from V and 5 bases from J, with 18 bases in between. CDR3 DNA: TGTGCCAGCAGCCCCCTAGGGGGGGGCCGTACCGGGGAGCTGTTTTTT. Its translation: CASSPLGGGRTGELFF.

This clone has just a few counts. The chain combines TRBV28 with TRBJ2-3; no firm D call. The germline gives CDR1 MDHEN, CDR2 SYDVKM. The V end was cut by 6 bases, the J end by 2 bases, with 6 bases between. The CDR3 runs to 12 residues. Written as DNA, the CDR3 is TGTGCCAGCAGGGGAAACACAGATACGCAGTATTTT. Its protein is CASRGNTDTQYF.

This chain joins TRBV4-3 and TRBJ2-3; D gene uncertain. The V and J ends lost 1 base and 0 bases respectively, with 11 bases between them. The CDR3 loop spans 16 amino acids. Germline-derived CDR1 and CDR2 are LGHNA and YSLEER. The CDR3 spells CASSQGADTSTDTQYF. In nucleotides, the CDR3 is TGCGCCAGCAGCCAAGGGGCGGATACTAGCACAGATACGCAGTATTTT.

The chain employs TRBV25-1 and TRBJ2-1; D not certain. Germline values: CDR1 MGHDK, CDR2 SYGVNS. This CDR3 region has 11 residues. V was trimmed by 6 bases and J by 8 bases, leaving 8 bases between them. Written as DNA, the CDR3 is TGTGCCAGCAGCCTATTCCATGAGCAGTTCTTC. Its protein product is CASSLFHEQFF.

This clone has just a few counts. The chain links TRBV7-2 to TRBJ1-1; D may be TRBD1 (5 bases). This CDR3 region has 15 residues. V lost 2 bases and J 1 base, leaving 11 bases between the germline ends. The germline gives CDR1 SGHTA, CDR2 FQGNSA. The CDR3 DNA is TGTGCCAGCAGCTTATCTTGGCAGGGGAACACTGAAGCTTTCTTT. Its protein is CASSLSWQGNTEAFF.

The chain uses TRBV19 and TRBJ1-2, with unresolved D. This CDR3 has 13 amino acids. The V end lost 2 bases, the J end lost 0 bases, and 4 bases lay between the germline ends. CDR1 is LNHDA, CDR2 SQIVND, per germline (reference sequence). CDR3 loop: CASSIRPNYGYTF. CDR3 sequence (DNA): TGTGCCAGTAGTATACGGCCTAACTATGGCTACACCTTC.

The chain recombines TRBV6-5 with TRBJ2-1; the D gene could be TRBD1 or TRBD2 (5 bases each). V shed 5 bases and J shed 1 base, with 12 bases lying between them. Germline assignment: CDR1 MNHEY and CDR2 SVGAGI. The CDR3 spans 15 residues. The CDR3 DNA follows: TGTGCCAGCAGTCGGGCCGAGGGGTCCTACAATGAGCAGTTCTTC. Protein: CASSRAEGSYNEQFF.

The chain uses TRBV2 and TRBJ1-2, with a possible D match to TRBD1 (6 bases). There are 12 residues in the CDR3. CDR1 is SNHLY, CDR2 FYNNEI, per germline. The V end lost 5 bases, the J end lost 8 bases, and 12 bases lay between the germline ends. The CDR3 DNA reads TGTGCCAGCAGTCCTTGGACAGCGGGCTACACCTTC. Its translation is CASSPWTAGYTF.

Written as DNA, the CDR3 is TGTGCCAGCAGGCAACAGCTTTCTAAAGGGCCCCAGCATTTT. Translated, it gives CASRQQLSKGPQHF. The rearrangement uses TRBV4-2 and TRBJ1-5; no clear D. The CDR3 is made up of 14 amino acids. The germline V gene encodes CDR1 LGHNA and CDR2 YNFKEQ. Trimming removed 6 bases from V and 9 bases from J, with 18 bases in between.

The CDR3, as DNA: TGTGCCAGCAGTGAAATGCAAGGAGAGAGGGAAAAACTGTTTTTT. Translated, it gives CASSEMQGEREKLFF. The V call is TRBV6-1, the J call TRBJ1-4; D unresolved. Germline-derived CDR1 and CDR2 are MNHNS and SASEGT. Trimming pared 2 bases from V and 8 bases from J, leaving 15 bases between. The CDR3 loop spans 15 amino acids.

Of note for this clone: In the same sample, other DNA sequences code for this CDR3. The genes are TRBV28 and TRBJ1-5; TRBD1 aligns across 10 bases. Per germline, CDR1 MDHEN and CDR2 SYDVKM. Trimming took 6 bases from V and 7 from J; bases not matched to a gene: 15. CDR3 size: 17 residues. This CDR3 reads CASSPTRDRGRGQPQHF. In DNA, the CDR3 is TGTGCCAGCAGCCCCACCCGGGACAGGGGTCGAGGGCAGCCCCAGCATTTT. Combining the CDR3 with reference TRBV28 and TRBJ1-5 gives the whole variable domain DVKVTQSSRYLVKRTGEKVFLECVQDMDHENMFWYRQDPGLGLRLIYFSYDVKMKEKGDIPEGYSVSREKKERFSLILESASTNQTSMYLCASSPTRDRGRGQPQHFGDGTRLSIL.

V gene TRBV28 combines with J gene TRBJ2-7; tentatively, D is TRBD1 (5 bases). Germline assignment: CDR1 MDHEN and CDR2 SYDVKM. Trimming took 11 bases from V and 0 from J, leaving 17 bases between them. The CDR3 is 14 residues long. This chain's CDR3 is CAGHRDPSSYEQYF. The CDR3 nucleotides are TGTGCCGGACACCGAGACCCCAGCTCCTACGAGCAGTACTTC. The complete variable domain, with remaining parts taken from reference TRBV28 and TRBJ2-7, reads DVKVTQSSRYLVKRTGEKVFLECVQDMDHENMFWYRQDPGLGLRLIYFSYDVKMKEKGDIPEGYSVSREKKERFSLILESASTNQTSMYLCAGHRDPSSYEQYFGPGTRLTVT.

This chain joins TRBV18 and TRBJ2-5; D is possibly TRBD1 (5 bases). This CDR3 comprises 12 residues. Between the trimmed V and J ends, which lost 3 bases and 5 bases, there was a span of 7 bases. From germline, CDR1 is KGHSH and CDR2 LQKENI. Written as DNA, the CDR3 is TGTGCCAGCTCACCGGCAGGGGAGACCCAGTACTTC. Translated, it gives CASSPAGETQYF.

In its sample, this clone was seen once. The chain has TRBV9 and TRBJ2-3; 9 nucleotides agree with TRBD2. Unmatched junction bases numbered 7, after V lost 0 bases and J lost 8 bases. This CDR3 contains 15 residues. The germline V gene encodes CDR1 SGDLS and CDR2 YYNGEE. The CDR3 is CASSVGSGGLLTQYF. In nucleotides, the CDR3 is TGTGCCAGCAGCGTAGGGAGCGGGGGGCTTCTTACGCAGTATTTT.

The V call is TRBV4-2, the J call TRBJ2-3, with 10 bases that match TRBD2. Germline CDR1 reads LGHNA; CDR2 reads YNFKEQ. This CDR3 has 15 residues. Trimming cost V 4 bases and J 9 bases; bases outside gene matches: 10. The CDR3 region has the DNA TGTGCCAGCAGCCCTCTTCAGCGGGGGGGCCCCACGCAGTATTTT. Translation gives CASSPLQRGGPTQYF.

The chain recombines TRBV11-1 with TRBJ1-1, with 7 bases lining up with TRBD1. The junction had 8 bases not matched to a gene; V was cut back by 3 bases and J by 4 bases. This CDR3 is built from 15 residues. Germline V gene data show CDR1 as SGHAT and CDR2 as FQDESV (reference sequence). The CDR3 nucleotides are TGTGCCAGCAGCTTGGCCGTTTGGGACAGCACTGAAGCTTTCTTT. Translation gives CASSLAVWDSTEAFF.

The chain recombines TRBV7-3 with TRBJ1-6; TRBD1 matches 9 bases. CDR1 SGHTA and CDR2 FQGTGA come from the germline V gene. J was trimmed by 10 bases and V by 5 bases; bases with no gene match: 9. The CDR3 extends over 15 amino acids. This CDR3 reads CASSPTTGGKSPLHF. Written as DNA, the CDR3 is TGTGCCAGCAGCCCCACCACAGGGGGCAAATCACCCCTCCACTTT. Drawing the rest from reference TRBV7-3 and TRBJ1-6, the complete variable domain is GAGVSQTPSNKVTEKGKYVELRCDPISGHTALYWYRQSLGQGPEFLIYFQGTGAADDSGLPNDRFFAVRPEGSVSTLKIQRTERGDSAVYLCASSPTTGGKSPLHFGNGTRLTVT.

The V call is TRBV5-4, the J call TRBJ1-1, with D possibly TRBD1 on 6 matching bases. Germline V gives CDR1 SGHNT, CDR2 YYREEE (reference sequence). V lost 3 bases and J lost 2, with 11 bases in between. The length of the CDR3 is 14 residues. The CDR3 protein is CASSSRTENTEAFF. As DNA, the CDR3 is TGTGCCAGCAGCTCGAGGACAGAAAACACTGAAGCTTTCTTT.

The genes are TRBV2 and TRBJ1-6; 7 bases align to TRBD1. This CDR3 region has 14 residues. The trim removed 4 bases at V and 10 bases at J, leaving 7 bases unmatched. From germline, CDR1 is SNHLY and CDR2 FYNNEI. CDR3 bases: TGTGCCAGCAGTGGGGGACAGTTTATGTCACCCCTCCACTTT. As protein: CASSGGQFMSPLHF.

The V gene is TRBV15, the J gene TRBJ2-5; TRBD2 matches at 10 bases. The CDR3 is 16 amino acids. Germline trimming cut 1 base from V and 1 base from J; bases unmatched to any gene: 3. Germline CDR1 and CDR2: LNHNV and YYDKDF (reference sequence). CDR3 region: CATSRVASGGQETQYF. The CDR3 nucleotides are TGTGCCACCAGCAGAGTGGCTAGCGGGGGCCAAGAGACCCAGTACTTC.